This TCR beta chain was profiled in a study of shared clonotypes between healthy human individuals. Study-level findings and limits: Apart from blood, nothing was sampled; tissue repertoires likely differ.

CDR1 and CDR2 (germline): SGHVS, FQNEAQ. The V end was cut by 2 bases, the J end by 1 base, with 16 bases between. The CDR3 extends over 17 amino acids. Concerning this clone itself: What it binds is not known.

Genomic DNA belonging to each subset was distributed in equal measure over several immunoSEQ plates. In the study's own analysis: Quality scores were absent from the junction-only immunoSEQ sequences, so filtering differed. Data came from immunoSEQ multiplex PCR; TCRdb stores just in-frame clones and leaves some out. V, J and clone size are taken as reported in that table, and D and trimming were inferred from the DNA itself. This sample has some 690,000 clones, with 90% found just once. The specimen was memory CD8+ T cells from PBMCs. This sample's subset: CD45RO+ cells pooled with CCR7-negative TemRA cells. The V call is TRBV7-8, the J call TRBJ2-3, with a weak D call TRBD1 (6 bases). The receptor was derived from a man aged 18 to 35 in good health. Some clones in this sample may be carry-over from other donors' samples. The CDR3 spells CASSLPSPHRGTDTQYF. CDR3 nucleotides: TGTGCCAGCAGCTTACCCTCCCCCCACAGGGGCACAGATACGCAGTATTTT.